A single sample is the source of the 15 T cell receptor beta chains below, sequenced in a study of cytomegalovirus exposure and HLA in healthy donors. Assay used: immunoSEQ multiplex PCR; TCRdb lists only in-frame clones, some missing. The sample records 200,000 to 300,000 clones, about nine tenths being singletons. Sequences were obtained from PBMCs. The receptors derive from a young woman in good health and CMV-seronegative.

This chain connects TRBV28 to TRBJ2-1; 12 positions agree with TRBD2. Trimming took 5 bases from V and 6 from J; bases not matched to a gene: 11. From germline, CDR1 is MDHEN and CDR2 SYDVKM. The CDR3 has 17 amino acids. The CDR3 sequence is CASSPQWTSGKSNEQFF. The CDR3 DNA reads TGTGCCAGCAGTCCCCAATGGACTAGCGGGAAGTCCAATGAGCAGTTCTTC.

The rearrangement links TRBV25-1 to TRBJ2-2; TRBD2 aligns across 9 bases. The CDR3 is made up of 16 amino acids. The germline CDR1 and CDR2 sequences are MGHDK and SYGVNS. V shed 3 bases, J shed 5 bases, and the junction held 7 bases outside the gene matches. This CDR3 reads CASSDTSGLRTGELFF. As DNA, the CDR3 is TGTGCCAGCAGTGATACTAGCGGGTTGCGTACCGGGGAGCTGTTTTTT.

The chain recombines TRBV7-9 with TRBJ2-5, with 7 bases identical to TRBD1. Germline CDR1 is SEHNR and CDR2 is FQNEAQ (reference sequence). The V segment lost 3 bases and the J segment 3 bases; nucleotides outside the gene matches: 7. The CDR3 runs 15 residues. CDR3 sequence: CASSFNRDSKETQYF. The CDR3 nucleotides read TGTGCCAGCAGCTTCAACCGGGACAGTAAAGAGACCCAGTACTTC. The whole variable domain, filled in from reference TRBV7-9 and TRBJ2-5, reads DTGVSQNPRHKITKRGQNVTFRCDPISEHNRLYWYRQTLGQGPEFLTYFQNEAQLEKSRLLSDRFSAERPKGSFSTLEIQRTEQGDSAMYLCASSFNRDSKETQYFGPGTRLLVL.

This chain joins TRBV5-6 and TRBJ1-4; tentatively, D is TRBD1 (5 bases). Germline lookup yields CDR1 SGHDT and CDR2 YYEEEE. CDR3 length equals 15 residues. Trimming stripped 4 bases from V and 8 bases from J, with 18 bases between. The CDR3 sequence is CASSQGLPGGEKLFF. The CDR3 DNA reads TGTGCCAGCAGCCAGGGACTCCCCGGGGGGGAAAAACTGTTTTTT.

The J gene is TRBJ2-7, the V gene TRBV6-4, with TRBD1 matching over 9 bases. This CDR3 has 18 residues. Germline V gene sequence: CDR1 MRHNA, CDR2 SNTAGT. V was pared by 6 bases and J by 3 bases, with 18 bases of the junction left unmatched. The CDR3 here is CASRHRGLIWSKGYEQYF. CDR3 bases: TGTGCCAGCAGACACAGGGGGCTAATCTGGTCTAAGGGCTACGAGCAGTACTTC.

The CDR3 region has the DNA TGTGCCATCACCCCGACAGGGTCGGAAATCTACACCTTC. It codes for CAITPTGSEIYTF. The V call is TRBV10-3, the J call TRBJ1-2, with 7 positions matching TRBD1. V was clipped by 7 bases and J by 10 bases; unmatched bases: 12. The CDR3 sequence is 13 residues long. The germline V gene encodes CDR1 ENHRY and CDR2 SYGVKD.

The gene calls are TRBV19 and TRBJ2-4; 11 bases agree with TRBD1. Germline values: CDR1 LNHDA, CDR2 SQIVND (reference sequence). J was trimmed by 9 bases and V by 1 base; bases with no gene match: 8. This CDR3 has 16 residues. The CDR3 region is CASSIGTGGRVSIQYF. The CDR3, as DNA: TGTGCCAGTAGTATAGGGACAGGGGGCCGGGTGAGCATTCAGTACTTC.

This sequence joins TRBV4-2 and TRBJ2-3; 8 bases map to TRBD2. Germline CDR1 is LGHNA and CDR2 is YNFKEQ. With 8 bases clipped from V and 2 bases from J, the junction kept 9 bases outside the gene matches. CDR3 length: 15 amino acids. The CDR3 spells CASGGLAPNTDTQYF. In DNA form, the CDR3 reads TGTGCCAGCGGTGGACTAGCCCCAAACACAGATACGCAGTATTTT.

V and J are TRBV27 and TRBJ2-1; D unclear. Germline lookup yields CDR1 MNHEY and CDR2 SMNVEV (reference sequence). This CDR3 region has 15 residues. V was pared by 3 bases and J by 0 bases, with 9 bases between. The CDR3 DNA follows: TGTGCCAGCAGTTTTATTAGCCCCTCCTACAATGAGCAGTTCTTC. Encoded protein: CASSFISPSYNEQFF.

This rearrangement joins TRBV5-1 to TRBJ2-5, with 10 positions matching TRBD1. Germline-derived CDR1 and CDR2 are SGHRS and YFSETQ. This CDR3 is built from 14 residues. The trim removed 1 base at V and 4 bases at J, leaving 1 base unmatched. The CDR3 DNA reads TGCGCCAGCAGCTTGCGGGACAGGGGAGAGACCCAGTACTTC. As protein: CASSLRDRGETQYF.

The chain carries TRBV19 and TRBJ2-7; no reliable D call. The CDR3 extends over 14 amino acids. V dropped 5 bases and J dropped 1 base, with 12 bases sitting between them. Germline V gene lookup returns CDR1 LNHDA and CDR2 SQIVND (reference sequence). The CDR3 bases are TGTGCCAGTAGTGCTGACACCCTTTCCTACGAGCAGTACTTC. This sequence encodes CASSADTLSYEQYF.

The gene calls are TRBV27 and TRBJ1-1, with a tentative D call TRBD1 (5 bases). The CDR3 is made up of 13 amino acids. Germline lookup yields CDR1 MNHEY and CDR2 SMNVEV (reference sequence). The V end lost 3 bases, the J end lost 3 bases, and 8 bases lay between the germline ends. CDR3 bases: TGTGCCAGCAGTTTTGGGGGGGACACTGAAGCTTTCTTT. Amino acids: CASSFGGDTEAFF.

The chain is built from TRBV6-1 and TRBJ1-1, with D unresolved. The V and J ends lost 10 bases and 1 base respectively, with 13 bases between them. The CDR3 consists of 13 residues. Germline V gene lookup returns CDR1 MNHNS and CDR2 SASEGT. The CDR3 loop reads CATFLAGNTEAFF. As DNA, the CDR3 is TGTGCCACCTTTTTGGCAGGGAACACTGAAGCTTTCTTT.

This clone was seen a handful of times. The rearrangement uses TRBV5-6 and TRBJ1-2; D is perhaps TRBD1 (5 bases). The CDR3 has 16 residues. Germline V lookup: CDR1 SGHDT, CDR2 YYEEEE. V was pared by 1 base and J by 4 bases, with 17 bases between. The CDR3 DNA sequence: TGTGCCAGCAGCTTGTGGCAGGGTGCCCGACTCTATGGCTACACCTTC. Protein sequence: CASSLWQGARLYGYTF.

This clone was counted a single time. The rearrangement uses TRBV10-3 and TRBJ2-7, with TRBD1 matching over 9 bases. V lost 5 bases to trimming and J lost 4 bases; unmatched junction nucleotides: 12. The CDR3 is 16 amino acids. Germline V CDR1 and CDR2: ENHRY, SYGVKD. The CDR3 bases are TGTGCCATCAGTCCAGTCCTCGGGACAGGGAGGTACGAGCAGTACTTC. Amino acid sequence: CAISPVLGTGRYEQYF.